Each of the 24 T cell receptor beta chains below was sequenced from the same sample in a study of T cells in Graves' hyperthyroidism and ophthalmopathy. The source material, RNA transcripts, was used to amplify TCR beta CDR3 regions. TCR CDR3 regions were first amplified by RT-PCR with HTBI primers. TCRdb itself ran the multiplex PCR reads through MiXCR, one entry per CDR3 protein. There are around 800,000 distinct CDR3 sequences in the sample; roughly 37% occur only once, and more than 7% lies in the top ten. Sequenced input: blood. The receptors were gathered from a man younger than 35 with Graves' hyperthyroidism.

Regarding this clonotype: A much larger clone lies one base from this, so it may be a read error. The chain carries TRBV7-9 and TRBJ2-7; maybe TRBD1 (6 bases). The germline V gene encodes CDR1 SEHNR and CDR2 FQNEAQ (reference sequence). This CDR3 is built from 15 residues. CDR3 sequence (DNA): TGTGCCAGCAGCTTTTCCTCCGGGACACCCTACAAGCAGTACTTC. Amino acid sequence: CASSFSSGTPYKQYF.

V and J are TRBV19 and TRBJ1-1; D perhaps matches TRBD1 (6 bases). Per the germline V gene, CDR1 is LNHDA and CDR2 is SQIVND (reference sequence). The CDR3 loop spans 14 amino acids. Trimming took off 5 bases at V and 5 bases at J, with 15 bases between the two ends. In DNA form, the CDR3 reads TGTGCCAGTAGTCTGACCCAGGGGAGGACTGAAGCTTTCTTT. Its translation: CASSLTQGRTEAFF.

This chain uses TRBV7-2 with TRBJ1-5; perhaps TRBD1 as D (5 bases). The CDR3 is 15 residues long. V lost 1 base, J lost 5 bases, and 12 bases lay in between. Germline CDR1 is SGHTA and CDR2 is FQGNSA. The chain's CDR3 is CASSLGDGLYQPQHF. CDR3 bases: TGTGCCAGCAGCTTAGGGGACGGACTTTATCAGCCCCAGCATTTT.

The J gene is TRBJ2-2, the V gene TRBV25-1, with 8 bases identical to TRBD1. The CDR3 extends over 16 amino acids. CDR1 is MGHDK, CDR2 SYGVNS, per germline. Trimming at V came to 6 bases and at J to 6 bases, leaving 12 bases not matched to a gene. The CDR3 nucleotides are TGTGCCAGCAGCTTGGATCCAGGGGGCGCCTCCGGGGAGCTGTTTTTT. It specifies CASSLDPGGASGELFF.

Only a few counts were recorded for this clonotype. This chain links TRBV5-4 with TRBJ2-5; D not resolved. Germline V gene lookup returns CDR1 SGHNT and CDR2 YYREEE (reference sequence). Trimming left V 6 bases short and J 1 base short, with 7 bases between. The CDR3 extends over 12 amino acids. The DNA for the CDR3 is TGTGCCAGCAAAGGGATCCAAGAGACCCAGTACTTC. Translation gives CASKGIQETQYF. Combining the CDR3 with reference TRBV5-4 and TRBJ2-5 gives the whole variable domain ETGVTQSPTHLIKTRGQQVTLRCSSQSGHNTVSWYQQALGQGPQFIFQYYREEENGRGNFPPRFSGLQFPNYSSELNVNALELDDSALYLCASKGIQETQYFGPGTRLLVL.

This clonotype occurred many times. The chain couples TRBV25-1 to TRBJ1-3, with D hard to call. This CDR3 is built from 18 residues. V lost 2 bases, J lost 0 bases, and 17 bases lay in between. Germline V gene data show CDR1 as MGHDK and CDR2 as SYGVNS. The CDR3 spells CASSEIGQRADSGNTIYF. In nucleotides, the CDR3 is TGTGCCAGCAGTGAAATAGGCCAGAGGGCCGACTCTGGAAACACCATATATTTT. The full variable domain, in which reference TRBV25-1 and TRBJ1-3 provide the parts outside the CDR3, is EADIYQTPRYLVIGTGKKITLECSQTMGHDKMYWYQQDPGMELHLIHYSYGVNSTEKGDLSSESTVSRIRTEHFPLTLESARPSHTSQYLCASSEIGQRADSGNTIYFGEGSWLTVV.

The chain is built from TRBV10-3 and TRBJ2-1; 10 positions match TRBD1. Germline values: CDR1 ENHRY, CDR2 SYGVKD. This CDR3 region has 13 residues. V lost 10 bases, J lost 5 bases, and 5 bases stayed unmatched. This CDR3 reads CATSGTGDNEQFF. The CDR3 DNA reads as TGTGCCACGTCCGGGACAGGGGACAATGAGCAGTTCTTC.

CDR3 loop: CSVEVAGREQYF. CDR3 bases: TGCAGCGTTGAAGTAGCGGGTCGCGAGCAGTACTTC. The V gene is TRBV29-1, the J gene TRBJ2-7; 7 bases map to TRBD2. CDR3 length: 12 amino acids. The germline gives CDR1 SQVTM, CDR2 ANQGSEA. Trimming took 1 base from V and 6 from J; bases not matched to a gene: 3.

V gene TRBV19 combines with J gene TRBJ1-4; D might be TRBD1 (6 bases). The germline gives CDR1 LNHDA, CDR2 SQIVND (reference sequence). This CDR3 region has 15 residues. V lost 9 bases, J lost 0 bases, and 14 bases lay in between. The CDR3 loop reads CASNRDIATNEKLFF. In nucleotides, the CDR3 is TGTGCCAGCAACCGGGACATTGCAACTAATGAAAAACTGTTTTTT.

This clonotype was seen more than once but under ten times. The CDR3 region has the DNA TGTGCCAGCAGCCTACGACAGGGAAGGGACACTGAAGCTTTCTTT. Translation: CASSLRQGRDTEAFF. The chain has TRBV4-2 and TRBJ1-1, with TRBD1 identical over 7 bases. The CDR3 consists of 15 residues. Germline CDR1 and CDR2: LGHNA and YNFKEQ. V gave up 4 bases and J gave up 3 bases; unmatched junction bases: 8.

CDR3 sequence reads: CASSSWTGVNETQYF. CDR3 DNA: TGTGCCAGCAGTTCCTGGACAGGAGTAAACGAGACCCAGTACTTC. The chain recombines TRBV11-3 with TRBJ2-5, with 7 bases that match TRBD1. In germline, CDR1 is SGHNT, CDR2 YENEEA. The CDR3 spans 15 residues. Trimming at V came to 6 bases and at J to 5 bases, leaving 12 bases not matched to a gene. The whole variable domain, remainder taken from reference TRBV11-3 and TRBJ2-5, is EAGVVQSPRYKIIEKKQPVAFWCNPISGHNTLYWYLQNLGQGPELLIRYENEEAVDDSQLPKDRFSAERLKGVDSTLKIQPAELGDSAVYLCASSSWTGVNETQYFGPGTRLLVL.

The chain employs TRBV2 and TRBJ2-3; no firm D call. Trimming shortened V by 2 bases and J by 4 bases, and 4 bases separated the two germline ends. This CDR3 has 12 amino acids. The germline V gene encodes CDR1 SNHLY and CDR2 FYNNEI. The CDR3 DNA reads as TGTGCCAGCAGTGAATCCGCAGATACGCAGTATTTT. It specifies CASSESADTQYF.

This clonotype occurred a few times. The J gene is TRBJ1-5, the V gene TRBV19; D remains ambiguous. Germline CDR1 reads LNHDA; CDR2 reads SQIVND (reference sequence). The CDR3 spans 15 residues. The germline V and J ends were trimmed by 5 bases and 9 bases, with 20 bases remaining between them. The DNA of the CDR3 is TGTGCCAGTAGTTTGGATTTGGCCGCCATTGGGCCCCAGCATTTT. Its protein is CASSLDLAAIGPQHF.

The genes are TRBV7-9 and TRBJ2-5; TRBD2 aligns across 14 bases. The CDR3 runs 17 residues. Trimming at V came to 4 bases and at J to 4 bases, leaving 8 bases not matched to a gene. CDR1 and CDR2 from the germline V gene are SEHNR and FQNEAQ (reference sequence). The CDR3 reads CASSSGLAGGVGETQYF. In DNA, the CDR3 is TGTGCCAGCAGCTCTGGACTAGCGGGGGGCGTTGGAGAGACCCAGTACTTC. Full variable domain (remainder filled in from reference TRBV7-9 and TRBJ2-5): DTGVSQNPRHKITKRGQNVTFRCDPISEHNRLYWYRQTLGQGPEFLTYFQNEAQLEKSRLLSDRFSAERPKGSFSTLEIQRTEQGDSAMYLCASSSGLAGGVGETQYFGPGTRLLVL.

This sequence joins TRBV7-4 and TRBJ2-2, with D perhaps matching TRBD2 (6 bases). Germline CDR1 SGHVT, CDR2 SQSDAQ. V was shortened by 1 base and J by 0 bases, with 18 bases between the two germline ends. The CDR3 covers 19 residues. The CDR3 nucleotides are TGTGCCAGCAGCTTAGGAACCGTGGCGGGAAGCTCGAACACCGGGGAGCTGTTTTTT. This gives the protein CASSLGTVAGSSNTGELFF.

Concerning this clonotype itself: The junction does not match germline at one end; this may be a read error. J is TRBJ2-2 and V is TRBV10-3, with 12 bases identical to TRBD2. CDR3 length: 20 amino acids. Germline CDR1 is ENHRY and CDR2 is SYGVKD. CDR3 sequence reads: CASSYSIGLAGPERTGELFF. The CDR3 bases are TGTGCCAGCAGTTACTCGATCGGACTAGCGGGACCCGAGCGAACCGGGGAGCTGTTTTTT.

The V gene is TRBV19, the J gene TRBJ1-1; D is undetermined. Trimming removed 1 base at V and 6 bases at J, with 6 bases between. The CDR3 spans 12 residues. Germline CDR1 reads LNHDA; CDR2 reads SQIVND (reference sequence). CDR3 nucleotide sequence: TGTGCCAGTAGTATAGGGAGAGCTGAAGCTTTCTTT. Translated, it gives CASSIGRAEAFF.

In its sample, this clonotype was seen many times. The genes are TRBV10-2 and TRBJ1-5, with D maybe TRBD1 (5 bases). This CDR3 has 15 residues. The V end lost 6 bases, the J end lost 7 bases, and 19 bases lay between the germline ends. The germline V gene has CDR1 WSHSY and CDR2 SAAADI. This CDR3 reads CASSPAAAGSQPQHF. The CDR3 nucleotides are TGCGCCAGCAGCCCCGCTGCGGCAGGGAGCCAGCCCCAGCATTTT.

This clonotype was found a few times. The chain joins TRBV20-1 to TRBJ2-2; D might be TRBD2 (6 bases). Germline lookup yields CDR1 DFQATT and CDR2 SNEGSKA (reference sequence). V was clipped by 3 bases and J by 7 bases, with 9 bases between them. The CDR3 contains 12 residues. CDR3 loop: CSASREVGELFF. Written as DNA, the CDR3 is TGCAGTGCTAGCAGGGAGGTCGGGGAGCTGTTTTTT.

This clonotype has only one observation. This chain links TRBV11-1 with TRBJ1-1; D is perhaps TRBD1 (5 bases). The V and J ends lost 1 base and 0 bases respectively, with 12 bases between them. This CDR3 contains 16 residues. In germline, CDR1 is SGHAT, CDR2 FQDESV (reference sequence). DNA of the CDR3: TGTGCCAGCAGCTTAGACGGGGGGTTCATGAACACTGAAGCTTTCTTT. Its translation is CASSLDGGFMNTEAFF.

This clonotype has only a few counts. The gene calls are TRBV7-9 and TRBJ1-3; tentatively, D is TRBD1 (5 bases). This CDR3 has 12 residues. Trimming left V 5 bases short and J 7 bases short, with 9 bases between. CDR1 and CDR2 from the germline V gene are SEHNR and FQNEAQ (reference sequence). The DNA of the CDR3 is TGTGCCAGCAGCCCGGGGGACAACACCATATATTTT. Its protein product is CASSPGDNTIYF. Together with reference TRBV7-9 and TRBJ1-3, the CDR3 gives the full variable domain: DTGVSQNPRHKITKRGQNVTFRCDPISEHNRLYWYRQTLGQGPEFLTYFQNEAQLEKSRLLSDRFSAERPKGSFSTLEIQRTEQGDSAMYLCASSPGDNTIYFGEGSWLTVV.

The chain combines TRBV24-1 with TRBJ2-2; 9 nucleotides match TRBD1. The ends lost 10 bases at V and 6 bases at J; junction bases unmatched: 11. This CDR3 spans 15 amino acids. Germline values: CDR1 KGHDR, CDR2 SFDVKD. DNA of the CDR3: TGTGCCACTGGACAAGGACAGGGGCCCGCCGGGGAGCTGTTTTTT. It yields the protein CATGQGQGPAGELFF.

This clonotype was counted many times. The chain recombines TRBV29-1 with TRBJ1-2; 8 bases are shared with TRBD1. This CDR3 is 16 amino acids long. V dropped 1 base and J dropped 5; count of bases not matched to a gene: 12. Germline V lookup: CDR1 SQVTM, CDR2 ANQGSEA. The CDR3 DNA follows: TGCAGCGTTGAAGGAGGACAGGGAGGGGCATCATATGGCTACACCTTC. It codes for CSVEGGQGGASYGYTF.

The J gene is TRBJ2-7, the V gene TRBV9; no firm D call. The CDR3 length is 13 residues. V was trimmed by 7 bases and J by 2 bases, leaving 13 bases between them. The germline gives CDR1 SGDLS, CDR2 YYNGEE. In DNA form, the CDR3 reads TGTGCCAGCTCCCGTGGGGTCACCTACGAGCAGTACTTC. Its translation: CASSRGVTYEQYF.